Below, one T cell receptor beta chain is given with its context. Its cognate antigen is unknown. There were TCR beta CDR3 regions amplified from RNA transcripts. HTBI primers were used for first-round RT-PCR of the TCR CDR3. MiXCR, run by TCRdb on the multiplex PCR reads, gives a single entry per CDR3 protein. The sample has about 640,000 distinct CDR3 sequences, roughly 20% seen once; the top ten hold under 35%. The data stem from a study of T cells in Graves' hyperthyroidism and ophthalmopathy. Study outcomes and limitations: Most expanded thyroid clonotypes above 0.001 also appeared in blood.

The V end was cut by 7 bases, the J end by 6 bases, with 19 bases between. The CDR3 runs 14 residues. What was sequenced was blood. This TCR came from a man aged 30-40 years with Graves' ophthalmopathy. The rearrangement links TRBV12-3 or TRBV12-4 to TRBJ2-7; tentatively, D is TRBD2 (5 bases). CDR3 in DNA: TGTGCCAGCAAGAGTGCGGGTCTGTCGGGCGAGCAGTACTTC. Amino acids: CASKSAGLSGEQYF.